This T cell receptor (beta chain) appears in the sequencing data of a study of T cell responses to AZD1222 COVID-19 vaccine. For this clone: Its matching antigen is unknown.

TCRdb's copy holds only in-frame clones and misses some; the assay was immunoSEQ multiplex PCR. The sample holds 120,000 or so clones, 70% to 90% seen once. The V gene lost 0 bases and the J gene lost 11 bases, with 16 bases spanning the gap. Germline V gene data show CDR1 as WNHNN and CDR2 as SYGVQD (reference sequence). There are 14 residues in the CDR3. The study's findings and limits: Repertoire sampling happened only post peak T cell response. White British donors predominated, females outnumbered males, and clonal diversity was possibly underestimated. Increases in Spike-specific TCR breadth and depth were seen after two AZD1222 doses.

This chain joins TRBV10-1 and TRBJ1-1; unclear D gene. The sample here was peripheral blood, taken on day 0 of AZD1222 vaccination. The sequence derives from an adult in good health. DNA of the CDR3: TGCGCCAGCAGTGAGTCGGGAAGGGAGGTTGGCGCTTTCTTT. Translation: CASSESGREVGAFF.